Described below is a single T cell receptor beta chain sequence and its context. Its antigen remains unknown. This sample is part of a study of CD8 T cells in Susac syndrome. Study-wide results and caveats: As acknowledged by the study, its TCR sequencing and HLA analysis included a relatively small number of individuals.

RNA, at roughly 0.45 to 1 ug, was reverse transcribed with random hexamers. Amplification of TCR beta CDR3 used immunoSEQ multiplex PCR across 54 Vbeta and 13 Jbeta. TCRdb fed the immunoSEQ multiplex PCR reads into MiXCR, producing one record per CDR3 protein. The sample shows about 130,000 distinct CDR3 sequences, approximately 95% of them seen only once. Multiple sclerosis controls were treatment-naive patients with stable or active relapsing-remitting disease. CD8+ and CD4+ T cells were negatively isolated; TEMRA cells were FACS-enriched. The sequenced material came from CD8+ T cells from PBMCs. The TCR was taken from a human donor with multiple sclerosis.

This CDR3 reads CAIRGWDNEQFF. In DNA form, the CDR3 reads TGTGCCATCCGGGGTTGGGACAATGAGCAGTTCTTC. The chain uses TRBV6-6 and TRBJ2-1; TRBD2 is a possible D gene (5 bases). This CDR3 has 12 residues. In germline, CDR1 is MNHNY, CDR2 SVGAGI (reference sequence). V was cut by 10 bases and J by 5 bases, with 12 bases left in between.